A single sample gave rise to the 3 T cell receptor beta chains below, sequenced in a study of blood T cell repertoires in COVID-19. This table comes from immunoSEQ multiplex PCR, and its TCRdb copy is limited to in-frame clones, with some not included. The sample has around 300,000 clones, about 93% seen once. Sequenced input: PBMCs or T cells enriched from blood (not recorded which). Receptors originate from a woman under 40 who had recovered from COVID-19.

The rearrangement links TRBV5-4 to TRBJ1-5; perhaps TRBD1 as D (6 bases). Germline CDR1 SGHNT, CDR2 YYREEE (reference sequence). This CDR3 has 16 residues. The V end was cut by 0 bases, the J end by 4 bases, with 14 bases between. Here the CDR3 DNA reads TGTGCCAGCAGCTTGGGCGGGAGGGGGAGGAATCAGCCCCAGCATTTT. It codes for CASSLGGRGRNQPQHF.

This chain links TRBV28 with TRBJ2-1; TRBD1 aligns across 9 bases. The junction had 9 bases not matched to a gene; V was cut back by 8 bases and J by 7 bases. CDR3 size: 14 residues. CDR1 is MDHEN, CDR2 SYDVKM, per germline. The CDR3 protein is CASVRDRVKNEQFF. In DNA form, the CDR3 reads TGTGCCAGCGTGAGGGACAGGGTTAAAAATGAGCAGTTCTTC.

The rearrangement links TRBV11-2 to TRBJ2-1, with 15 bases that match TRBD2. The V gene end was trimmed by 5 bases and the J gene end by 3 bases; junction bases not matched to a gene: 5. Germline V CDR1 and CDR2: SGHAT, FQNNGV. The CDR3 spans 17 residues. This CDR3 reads CASSKWTSGRVYNEQFF. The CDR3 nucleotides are TGTGCCAGCAGCAAATGGACTAGCGGGAGGGTCTACAATGAGCAGTTCTTC. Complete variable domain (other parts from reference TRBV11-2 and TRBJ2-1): EAGVAQSPRYKIIEKRQSVAFWCNPISGHATLYWYQQILGQGPKLLIQFQNNGVVDDSQLPKDRFSAERLKGVDSTLKIQPAKLEDSAVYLCASSKWTSGRVYNEQFFGPGTRLTVL.